The sequence of this T cell receptor beta chain was determined in a study of blood T cell repertoires in COVID-19. Study context: Collection of acute and convalescent COVID-19 samples took place in the United States, Italy and Spain. PBMCs, B-cell-depleted T cells, or T cells provided the cDNA or gDNA that made up the material.

Per the study methods: Scientists estimated how many nucleated cells there were by amplifying reference gene primers. The table came from immunoSEQ multiplex PCR; TCRdb's copy has only in-frame clones and leaves some out. V, J and clone size are taken as reported in that table, and D and trimming were inferred from the DNA itself. This table has some 120,000 clones, 88% appearing once. The CDR3 loop spans 16 amino acids. After removal of 5 bases from V and 2 bases from J, the junction contained 5 bases not matched to a gene. Looked up from germline, CDR1 is SGHAT and CDR2 is FQNNGV. This chain links TRBV11-2 with TRBJ2-3; TRBD2 matches 12 bases. Material: peripheral blood. The clonotype comes from a man aged 50-60 years with acute or convalescent COVID-19. This CDR3 reads CASSPRLAGATDTQYF. CDR3 nucleotide sequence: TGTGCCAGCAGCCCACGACTAGCGGGGGCCACAGATACGCAGTATTTT.